One T cell receptor beta chain is described in this entry. This sample is part of a study of T cells in lung cancer brain metastases. Germline CDR1 reads MGHRA; CDR2 reads YSYEKL. CDR3 length: 14 residues. With 4 bases removed from V and 4 bases from J, the gap between germline ends came to 11 bases. Data came from immunoSEQ multiplex PCR; TCRdb stores just in-frame clones and leaves some out. The sample has 1,000 to 1,500 clones, 86% seen once. This sequence joins TRBV4-1 and TRBJ2-1, with D uncertain. Sequencing was performed on tumor tissue from a brain metastasis. The clonotype originates from a woman between 55 and 75 years old with non-small cell lung cancer that had spread to the brain. This CDR3 is CASSPEVTYNEQFF. The CDR3 DNA reads TGCGCCAGCAGCCCAGAGGTTACGTACAATGAGCAGTTCTTC.